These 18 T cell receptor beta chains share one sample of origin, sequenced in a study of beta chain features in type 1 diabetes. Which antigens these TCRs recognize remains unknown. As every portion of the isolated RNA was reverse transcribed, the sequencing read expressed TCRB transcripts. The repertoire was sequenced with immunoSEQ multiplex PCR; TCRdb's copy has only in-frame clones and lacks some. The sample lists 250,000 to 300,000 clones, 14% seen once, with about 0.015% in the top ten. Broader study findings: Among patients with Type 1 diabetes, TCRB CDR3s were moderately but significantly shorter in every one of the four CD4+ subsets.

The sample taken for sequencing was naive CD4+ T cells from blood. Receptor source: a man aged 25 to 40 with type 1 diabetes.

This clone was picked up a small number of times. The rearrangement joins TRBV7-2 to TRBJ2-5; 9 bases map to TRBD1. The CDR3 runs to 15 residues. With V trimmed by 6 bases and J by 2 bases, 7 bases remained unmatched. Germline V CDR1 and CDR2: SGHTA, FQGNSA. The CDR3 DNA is TGTGCCAGCAGAACCGACAGGGGGAGGCAAGAGACCCAGTACTTC. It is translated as CASRTDRGRQETQYF.

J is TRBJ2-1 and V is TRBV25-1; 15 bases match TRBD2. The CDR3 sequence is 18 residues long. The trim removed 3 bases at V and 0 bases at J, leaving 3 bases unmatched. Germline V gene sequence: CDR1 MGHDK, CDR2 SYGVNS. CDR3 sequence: CASSDMGLAGGSYNEQFF. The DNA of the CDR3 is TGTGCCAGCAGTGACATGGGACTAGCGGGAGGCTCCTACAATGAGCAGTTCTTC. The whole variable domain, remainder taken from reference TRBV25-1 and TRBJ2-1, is EADIYQTPRYLVIGTGKKITLECSQTMGHDKMYWYQQDPGMELHLIHYSYGVNSTEKGDLSSESTVSRIRTEHFPLTLESARPSHTSQYLCASSDMGLAGGSYNEQFFGPGTRLTVL.

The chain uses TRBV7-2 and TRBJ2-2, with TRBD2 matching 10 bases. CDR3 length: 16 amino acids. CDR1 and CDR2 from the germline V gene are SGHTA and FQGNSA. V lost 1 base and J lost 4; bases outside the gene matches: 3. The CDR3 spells CASSLVASGSTGELFF. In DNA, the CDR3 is TGTGCCAGCAGCTTAGTGGCTAGCGGGAGCACCGGGGAGCTGTTTTTT.

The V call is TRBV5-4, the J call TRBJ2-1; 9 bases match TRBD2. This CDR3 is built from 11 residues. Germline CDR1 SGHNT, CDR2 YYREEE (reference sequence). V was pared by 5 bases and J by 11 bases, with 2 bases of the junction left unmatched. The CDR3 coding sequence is TGTGCCAGCAGTACTAGCGGGCAGCAGTTCTTC. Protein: CASSTSGQQFF.

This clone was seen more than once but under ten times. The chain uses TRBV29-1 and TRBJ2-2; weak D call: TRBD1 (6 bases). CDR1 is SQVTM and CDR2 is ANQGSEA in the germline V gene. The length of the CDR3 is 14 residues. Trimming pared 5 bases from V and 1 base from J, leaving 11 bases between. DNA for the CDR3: TGCAGCGTTCGGAAGACAGGGAACACCGGGGAGCTGTTTTTT. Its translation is CSVRKTGNTGELFF.

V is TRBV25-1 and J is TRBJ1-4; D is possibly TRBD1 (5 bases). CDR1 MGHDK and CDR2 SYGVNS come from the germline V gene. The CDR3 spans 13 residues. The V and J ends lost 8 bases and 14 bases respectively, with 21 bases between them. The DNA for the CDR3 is TGTGCCAGCTCCCCTTCCGCGGGGAAGGGGCTGTTTTTT. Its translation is CASSPSAGKGLFF.

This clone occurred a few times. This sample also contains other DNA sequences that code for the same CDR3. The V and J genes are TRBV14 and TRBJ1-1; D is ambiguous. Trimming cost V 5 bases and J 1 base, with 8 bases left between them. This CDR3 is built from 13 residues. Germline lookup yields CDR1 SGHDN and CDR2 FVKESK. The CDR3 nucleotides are TGTGCCAGCAGCTTAGATTGGAACACTGAAGCTTTCTTT. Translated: CASSLDWNTEAFF.

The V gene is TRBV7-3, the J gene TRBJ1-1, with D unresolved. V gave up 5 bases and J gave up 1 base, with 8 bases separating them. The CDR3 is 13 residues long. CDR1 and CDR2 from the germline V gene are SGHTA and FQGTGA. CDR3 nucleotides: TGTGCCAGCAGCCAAAGTAGGAACACTGAAGCTTTCTTT. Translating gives CASSQSRNTEAFF.

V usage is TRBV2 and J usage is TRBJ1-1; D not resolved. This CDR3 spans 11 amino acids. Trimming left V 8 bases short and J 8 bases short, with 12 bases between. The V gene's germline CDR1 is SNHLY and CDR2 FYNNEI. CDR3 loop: CASRVEGEAFF. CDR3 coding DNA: TGTGCCAGCCGGGTAGAGGGAGAAGCTTTCTTT.

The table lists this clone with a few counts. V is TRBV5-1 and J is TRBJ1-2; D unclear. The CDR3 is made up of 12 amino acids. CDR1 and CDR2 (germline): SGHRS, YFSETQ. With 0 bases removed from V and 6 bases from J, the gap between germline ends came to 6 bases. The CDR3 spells CASSLAGDGYTF. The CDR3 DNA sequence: TGCGCCAGCAGCTTGGCCGGGGATGGCTACACCTTC.

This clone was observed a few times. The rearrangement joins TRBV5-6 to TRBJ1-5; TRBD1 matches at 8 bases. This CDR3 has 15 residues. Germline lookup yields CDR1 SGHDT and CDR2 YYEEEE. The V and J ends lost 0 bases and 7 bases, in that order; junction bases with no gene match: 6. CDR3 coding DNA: TGTGCCAGCAGCTTGGCAGGGGGCGCAGGGCAGCCCCAGCATTTT. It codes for CASSLAGGAGQPQHF.

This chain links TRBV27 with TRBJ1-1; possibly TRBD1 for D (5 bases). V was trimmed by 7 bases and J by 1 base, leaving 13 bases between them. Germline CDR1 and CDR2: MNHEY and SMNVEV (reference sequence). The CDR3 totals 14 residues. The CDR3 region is CASIIGAGNTEAFF. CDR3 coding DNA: TGTGCCAGCATTATAGGGGCTGGGAACACTGAAGCTTTCTTT.

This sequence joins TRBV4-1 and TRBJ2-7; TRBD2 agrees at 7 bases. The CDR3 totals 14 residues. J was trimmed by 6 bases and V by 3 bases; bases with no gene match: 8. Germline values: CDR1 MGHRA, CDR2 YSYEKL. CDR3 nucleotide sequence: TGCGCCAGCAGCCATACCGGACTAGTGGGCGAGCAGTACTTC. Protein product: CASSHTGLVGEQYF.

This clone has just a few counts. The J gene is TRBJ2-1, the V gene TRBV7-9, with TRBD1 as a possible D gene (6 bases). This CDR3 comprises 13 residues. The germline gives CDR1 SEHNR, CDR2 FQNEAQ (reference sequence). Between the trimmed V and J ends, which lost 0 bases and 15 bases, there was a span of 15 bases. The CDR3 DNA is TGTGCCAGCAGCTTAGCGCAGGCAGGGGCGCGGTTCTTC. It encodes CASSLAQAGARFF.

Here the CDR3 reads CAVRRDANQPQHF. The DNA of the CDR3 is TGTGCCGTGAGGAGGGACGCAAATCAGCCCCAGCATTTT. The genes are TRBV2 and TRBJ1-5; perhaps TRBD1 as D (5 bases). Germline CDR1 and CDR2: SNHLY and FYNNEI. V was trimmed by 11 bases and J by 4 bases, leaving 15 bases between them. This CDR3 is 13 amino acids long.

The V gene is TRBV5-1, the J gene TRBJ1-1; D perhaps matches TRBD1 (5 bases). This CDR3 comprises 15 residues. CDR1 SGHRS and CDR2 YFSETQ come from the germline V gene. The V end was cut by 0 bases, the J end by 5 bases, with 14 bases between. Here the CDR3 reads CASSLEGIGQTEAFF. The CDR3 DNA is TGCGCCAGCAGCTTGGAAGGTATAGGACAAACTGAAGCTTTCTTT.

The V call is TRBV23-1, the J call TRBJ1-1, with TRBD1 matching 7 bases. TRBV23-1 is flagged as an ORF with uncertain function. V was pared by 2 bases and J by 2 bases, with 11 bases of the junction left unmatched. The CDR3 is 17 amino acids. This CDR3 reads CASSQLKATGFNTEAFF. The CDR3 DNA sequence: TGCGCCAGCAGTCAACTCAAAGCGACAGGGTTTAACACTGAAGCTTTCTTT.

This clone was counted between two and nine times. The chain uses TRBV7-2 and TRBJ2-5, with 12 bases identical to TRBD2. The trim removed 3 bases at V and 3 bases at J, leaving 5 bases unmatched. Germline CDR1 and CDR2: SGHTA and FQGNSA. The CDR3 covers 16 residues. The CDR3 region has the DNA TGTGCCAGCAGCTTCCAAAGACTAGCGGGAGAAGAGACCCAGTACTTC. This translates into CASSFQRLAGEETQYF.